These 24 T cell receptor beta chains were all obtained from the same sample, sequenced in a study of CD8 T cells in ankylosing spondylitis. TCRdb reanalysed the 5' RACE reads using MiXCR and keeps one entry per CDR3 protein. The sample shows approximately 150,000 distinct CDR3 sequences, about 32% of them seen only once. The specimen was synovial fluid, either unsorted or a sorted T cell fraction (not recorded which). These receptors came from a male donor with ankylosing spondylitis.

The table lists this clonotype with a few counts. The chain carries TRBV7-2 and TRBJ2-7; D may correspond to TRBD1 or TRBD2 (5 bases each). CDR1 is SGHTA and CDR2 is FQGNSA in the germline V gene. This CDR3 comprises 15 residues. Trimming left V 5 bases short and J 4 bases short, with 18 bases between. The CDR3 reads CASSLDPGRAYEQYF. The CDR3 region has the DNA TGTGCCAGCAGCCTAGACCCGGGACGAGCTTACGAGCAGTACTTC.

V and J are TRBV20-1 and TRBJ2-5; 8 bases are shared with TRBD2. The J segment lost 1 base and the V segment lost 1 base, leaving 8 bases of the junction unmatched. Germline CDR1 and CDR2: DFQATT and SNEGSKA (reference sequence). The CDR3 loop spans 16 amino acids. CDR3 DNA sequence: TGCAGTGCTAGAGGCTTGACTAGCGTATCCCAAGAGACCCAGTACTTC. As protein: CSARGLTSVSQETQYF.

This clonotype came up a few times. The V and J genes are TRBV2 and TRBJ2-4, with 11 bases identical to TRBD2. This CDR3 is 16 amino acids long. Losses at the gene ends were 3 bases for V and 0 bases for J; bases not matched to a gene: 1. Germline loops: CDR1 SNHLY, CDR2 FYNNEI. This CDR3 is CASSEGLAVAKNIQYF. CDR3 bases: TGTGCCAGCAGTGAGGGACTAGCGGTAGCCAAAAACATTCAGTACTTC.

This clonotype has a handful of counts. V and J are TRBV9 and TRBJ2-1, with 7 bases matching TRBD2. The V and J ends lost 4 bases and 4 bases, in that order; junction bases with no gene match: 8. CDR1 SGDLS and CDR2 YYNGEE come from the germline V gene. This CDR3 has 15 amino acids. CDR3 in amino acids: CASSHREGLYNEQFF. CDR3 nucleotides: TGTGCCAGCAGCCACCGAGAGGGACTATACAATGAGCAGTTCTTC.

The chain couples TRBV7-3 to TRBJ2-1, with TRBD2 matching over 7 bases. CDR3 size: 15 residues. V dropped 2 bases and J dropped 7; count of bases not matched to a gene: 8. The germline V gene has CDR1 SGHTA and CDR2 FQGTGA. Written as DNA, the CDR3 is TGTGCCAGCAGCTTATCGGCGGGAGCGGGAAATGAGCAGTTCTTC. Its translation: CASSLSAGAGNEQFF. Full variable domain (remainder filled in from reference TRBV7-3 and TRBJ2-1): GAGVSQTPSNKVTEKGKYVELRCDPISGHTALYWYRQSLGQGPEFLIYFQGTGAADDSGLPNDRFFAVRPEGSVSTLKIQRTERGDSAVYLCASSLSAGAGNEQFFGPGTRLTVL.

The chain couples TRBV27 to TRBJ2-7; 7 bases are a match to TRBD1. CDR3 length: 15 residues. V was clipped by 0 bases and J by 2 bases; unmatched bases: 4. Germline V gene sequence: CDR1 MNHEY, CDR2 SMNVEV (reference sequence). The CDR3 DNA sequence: TGTGCCAGCAGTTTATCGAGGGGGACAGCCTACGAGCAGTACTTC. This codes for CASSLSRGTAYEQYF.

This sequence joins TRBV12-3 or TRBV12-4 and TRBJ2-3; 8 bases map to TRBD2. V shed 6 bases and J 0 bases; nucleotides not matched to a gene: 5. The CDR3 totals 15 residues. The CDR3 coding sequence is TGTGCCAGCAGAACTAGCGGACCTAGCACAGATACGCAGTATTTT. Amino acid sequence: CASRTSGPSTDTQYF.

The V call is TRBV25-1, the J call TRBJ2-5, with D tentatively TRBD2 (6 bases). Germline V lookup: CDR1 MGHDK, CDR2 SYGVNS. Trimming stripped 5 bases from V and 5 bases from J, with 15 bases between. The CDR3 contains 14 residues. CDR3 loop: CASSSLRDGETQYF. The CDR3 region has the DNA TGTGCCAGCAGTAGTCTGCGGGACGGGGAGACCCAGTACTTC.

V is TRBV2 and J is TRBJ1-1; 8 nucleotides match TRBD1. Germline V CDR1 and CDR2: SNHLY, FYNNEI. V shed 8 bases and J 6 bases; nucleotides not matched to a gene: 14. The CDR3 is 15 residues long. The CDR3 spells CASQYRQGSYSEAFF. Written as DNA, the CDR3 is TGTGCCAGCCAGTACCGACAGGGGAGCTACTCTGAAGCTTTCTTT.

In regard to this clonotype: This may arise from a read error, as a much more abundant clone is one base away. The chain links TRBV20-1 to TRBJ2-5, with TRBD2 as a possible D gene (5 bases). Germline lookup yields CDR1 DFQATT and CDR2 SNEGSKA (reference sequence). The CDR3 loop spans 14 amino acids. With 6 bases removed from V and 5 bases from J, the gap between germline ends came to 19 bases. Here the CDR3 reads CSAYPGIPSETQYF. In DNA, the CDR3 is TGCAGTGCCTACCCCGGGATACCTAGCGAGACCCAGTACTTC.

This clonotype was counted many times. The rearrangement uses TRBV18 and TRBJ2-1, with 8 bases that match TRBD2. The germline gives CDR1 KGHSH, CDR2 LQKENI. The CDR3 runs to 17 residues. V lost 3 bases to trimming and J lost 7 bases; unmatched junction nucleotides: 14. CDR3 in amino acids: CASSPGSGTRNSNEQFF. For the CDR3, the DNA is TGTGCCAGCTCACCGGGGAGTGGGACTAGGAACTCTAATGAGCAGTTCTTC.

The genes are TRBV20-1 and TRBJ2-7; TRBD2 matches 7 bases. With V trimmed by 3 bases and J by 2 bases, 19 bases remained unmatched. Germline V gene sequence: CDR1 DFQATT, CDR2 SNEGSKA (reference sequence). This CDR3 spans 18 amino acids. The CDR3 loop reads CSASDPTSPSGGAYEQYF. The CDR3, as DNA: TGCAGTGCTAGTGACCCCACCTCCCCTAGCGGAGGGGCCTACGAGCAGTACTTC.

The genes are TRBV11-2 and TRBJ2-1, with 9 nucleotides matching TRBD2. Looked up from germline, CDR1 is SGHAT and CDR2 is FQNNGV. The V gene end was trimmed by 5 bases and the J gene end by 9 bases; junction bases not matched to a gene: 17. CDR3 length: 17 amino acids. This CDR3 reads CASSLPLAGGPFTEQFF. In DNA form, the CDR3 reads TGTGCCAGCAGCCTGCCTCTCGCGGGAGGGCCCTTTACTGAGCAGTTCTTC.

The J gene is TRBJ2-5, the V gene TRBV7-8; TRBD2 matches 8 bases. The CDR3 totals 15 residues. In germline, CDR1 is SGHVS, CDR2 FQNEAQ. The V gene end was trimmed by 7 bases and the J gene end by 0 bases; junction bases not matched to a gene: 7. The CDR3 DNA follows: TGTGCCAGCAAACTAGCGGAAAAGTACCAAGAGACCCAGTACTTC. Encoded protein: CASKLAEKYQETQYF.

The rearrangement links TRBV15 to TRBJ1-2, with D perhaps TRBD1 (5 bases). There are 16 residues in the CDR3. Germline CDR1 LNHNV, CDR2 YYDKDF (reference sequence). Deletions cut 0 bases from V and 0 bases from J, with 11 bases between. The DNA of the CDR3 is TGTGCCACCAGCAGAGATGATCGGGGGACTAACTATGGCTACACCTTC. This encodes CATSRDDRGTNYGYTF.

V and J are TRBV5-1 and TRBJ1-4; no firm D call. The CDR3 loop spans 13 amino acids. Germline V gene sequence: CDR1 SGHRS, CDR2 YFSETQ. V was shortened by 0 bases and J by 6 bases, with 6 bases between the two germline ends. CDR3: CASSLGGDEKLFF. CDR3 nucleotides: TGCGCCAGCAGCTTGGGGGGAGATGAAAAACTGTTTTTT.

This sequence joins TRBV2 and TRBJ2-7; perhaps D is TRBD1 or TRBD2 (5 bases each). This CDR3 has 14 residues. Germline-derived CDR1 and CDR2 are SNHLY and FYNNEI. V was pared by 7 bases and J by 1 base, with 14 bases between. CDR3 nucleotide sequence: TGTGCCAGCACTAGGGACCTTATATCCTACGAGCAGTACTTC. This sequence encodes CASTRDLISYEQYF.

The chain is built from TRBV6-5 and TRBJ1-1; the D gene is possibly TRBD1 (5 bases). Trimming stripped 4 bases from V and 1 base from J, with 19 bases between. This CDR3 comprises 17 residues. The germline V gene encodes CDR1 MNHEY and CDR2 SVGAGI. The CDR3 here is CASSFRQGGRGNTEAFF. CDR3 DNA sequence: TGTGCCAGCAGTTTCCGGCAGGGCGGGAGGGGGAACACTGAAGCTTTCTTT.

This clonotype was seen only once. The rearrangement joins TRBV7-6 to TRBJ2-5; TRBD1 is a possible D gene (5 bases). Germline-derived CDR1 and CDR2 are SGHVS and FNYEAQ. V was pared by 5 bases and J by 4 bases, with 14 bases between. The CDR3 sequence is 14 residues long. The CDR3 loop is CASSPAGLGETQYF. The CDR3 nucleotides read TGTGCCAGCAGCCCCGCAGGGTTAGGAGAGACCCAGTACTTC.

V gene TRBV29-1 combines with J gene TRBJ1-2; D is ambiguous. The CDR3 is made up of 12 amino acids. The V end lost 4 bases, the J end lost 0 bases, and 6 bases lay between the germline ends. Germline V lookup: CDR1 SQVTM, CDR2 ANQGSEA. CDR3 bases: TGCAGCGTTGGCCCAGCTAACTATGGCTACACCTTC. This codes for CSVGPANYGYTF.

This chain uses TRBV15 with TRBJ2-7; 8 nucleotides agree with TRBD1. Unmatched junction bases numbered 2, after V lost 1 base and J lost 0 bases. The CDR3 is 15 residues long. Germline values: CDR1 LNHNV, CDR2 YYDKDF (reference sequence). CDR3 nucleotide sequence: TGTGCCACCAGCAGAGGGGGACAGGCCTCCTACGAGCAGTACTTC. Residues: CATSRGGQASYEQYF.

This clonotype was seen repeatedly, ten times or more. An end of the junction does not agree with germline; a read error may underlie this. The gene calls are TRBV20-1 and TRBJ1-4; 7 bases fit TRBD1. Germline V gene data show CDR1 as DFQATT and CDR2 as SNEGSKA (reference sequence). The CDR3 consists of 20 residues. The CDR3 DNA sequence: TGCAGTGCAAGAGAGGCGAGACAGGGTTTGTCCGCGTGGACTAATGAAAAACTGTTTTTT. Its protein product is CSAREARQGLSAWTNEKLFF.

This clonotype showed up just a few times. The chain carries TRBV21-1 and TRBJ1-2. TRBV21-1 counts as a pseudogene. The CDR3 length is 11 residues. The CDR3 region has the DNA TGTGCCAGCAGCAAACAGGATGGCTACACCTTC. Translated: CASSKQDGYTF.

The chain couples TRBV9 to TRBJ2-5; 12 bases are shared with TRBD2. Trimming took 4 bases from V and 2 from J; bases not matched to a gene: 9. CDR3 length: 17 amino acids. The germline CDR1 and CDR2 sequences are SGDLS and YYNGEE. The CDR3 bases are TGTGCCAGCAGCCCAGGACTAGCGGGGAAGATACAAGAGACCCAGTACTTC. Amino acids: CASSPGLAGKIQETQYF. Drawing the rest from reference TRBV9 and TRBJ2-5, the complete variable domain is DSGVTQTPKHLITATGQRVTLRCSPRSGDLSVYWYQQSLDQGLQFLIQYYNGEERAKGNILERFSAQQFPDLHSELNLSSLELGDSALYFCASSPGLAGKIQETQYFGPGTRLLVL.